This record covers a single T cell receptor (beta chain). TEMRA cells underwent FACS enrichment and CD8+ and CD4+ T cells underwent negative isolation. Trimming at V came to 5 bases and at J to 1 base, leaving 6 bases not matched to a gene. The V gene's germline CDR1 is MDHEN and CDR2 SYDVKM. CDR3 size: 16 residues. This record comes from a study of CD8 T cells in Susac syndrome. An input of about 0.45 to 1 ug of RNA was subjected to reverse transcription using random hexamers. TCRdb re-called the immunoSEQ multiplex PCR reads with MiXCR, one entry per CDR3 protein. The sample lists approximately 79,000 distinct CDR3 sequences, approximately 93% occurring once.

The source material was CD8+ T cells from PBMCs. This receptor was taken from a human donor with Susac syndrome. This chain uses TRBV28 with TRBJ2-5; 11 bases line up with TRBD1. Written as DNA, the CDR3 is TGTGCCAGCAGTGCGGGGACAGGGGGATTCCAAGAGACCCAGTACTTC. It specifies CASSAGTGGFQETQYF.